This T cell receptor (beta chain) was found in a study of cytomegalovirus exposure and HLA in healthy donors. Study-wide findings and caveats: In an earlier analysis, about 87% or about 30%: the productive usage of most TCR beta V segments. In vitro checks showed that three CMV-associated chains really do target CMV antigens. A later analysis revealed that TCR association rates differed between HLA loci, peaking at DRB1 and bottoming out at HLA-C.

Primers: 60 Vbeta forward and 13 Jbeta reverse. Sequencing used immunoSEQ multiplex PCR; TCRdb keeps in-frame clones, though not all of them. The table lists roughly 190,000 clones, roughly 9.5% of them singletons. This clone was counted only a few times. Its antigen remains unknown. Germline loops: CDR1 MNHNS, CDR2 SASEGT. The CDR3 totals 17 residues. The trim removed 2 bases at V and 5 bases at J, leaving 8 bases unmatched. This sequence joins TRBV6-1 and TRBJ2-3; 12 bases align to TRBD2. The specimen sequenced was PBMCs. This sequence was found in a woman aged 25 to 39 in good health and CMV-seropositive. The CDR3 protein is CASSENLAGGGLDTQYF. CDR3 DNA: TGTGCCAGCAGTGAAAACCTAGCGGGAGGGGGACTAGATACGCAGTATTTT.